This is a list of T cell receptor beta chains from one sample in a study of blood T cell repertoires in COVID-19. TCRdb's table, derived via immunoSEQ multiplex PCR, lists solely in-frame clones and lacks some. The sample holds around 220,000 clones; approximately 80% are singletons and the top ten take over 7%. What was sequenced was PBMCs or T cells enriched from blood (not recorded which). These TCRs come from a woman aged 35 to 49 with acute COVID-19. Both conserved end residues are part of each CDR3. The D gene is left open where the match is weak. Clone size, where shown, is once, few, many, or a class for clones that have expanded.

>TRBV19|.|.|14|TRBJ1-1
TGTGCCAGTAGTATAGGGACAGCCTACACTGAAGCTTTCTTT
CASSIGTAYTEAFF
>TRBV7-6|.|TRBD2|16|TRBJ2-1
TGTGCCAGCAGCTTAGCGCCAAGCGGGAGCTTCTATGAGCAGTTCTTC
CASSLAPSGSFYEQFF
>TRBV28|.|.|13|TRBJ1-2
TGTGCCAGCAGTTTACCAGGGAACTATGGCTACACCTTC
CASSLPGNYGYTF
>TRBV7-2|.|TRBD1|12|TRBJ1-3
TGTGCCAGCAGCTTAGATGGACAGGGTCAATATTTT
CASSLDGQGQYF
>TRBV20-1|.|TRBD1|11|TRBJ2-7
TGCAGTGCCTATACATGGGACAGGGGAGATTTC
CSAYTWDRGDF
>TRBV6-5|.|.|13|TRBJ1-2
TGTGCCAGCAGTATGGACAGTGACTATGGCTACACCTTC
CASSMDSDYGYTF
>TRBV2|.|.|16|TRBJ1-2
TGTGCCAGCACCGAACCCCCCCCAGGGAGGGTAGGTGGCTACACCTTC
CASTEPPPGRVGGYTF
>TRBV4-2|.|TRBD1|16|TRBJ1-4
TGTGCCAGCAGCCAAGAAATGGGACAGCGTAATGAAAAACTGTTTTTT
CASSQEMGQRNEKLFF
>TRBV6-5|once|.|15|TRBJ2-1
TGTGCCAGCAGTTACTCGATATTGGAGTACAATGAGCAGTTCTTC
CASSYSILEYNEQFF
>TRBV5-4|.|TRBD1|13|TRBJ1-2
TGTGCCAGCAGCTTTCAGGGGGCGGGAGGCTACACCTTC
CASSFQGAGGYTF
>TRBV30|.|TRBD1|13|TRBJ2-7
TGTGCCGGGGAAGGGACAGGGACCTACGAGCAGTACTTC
CAGEGTGTYEQYF
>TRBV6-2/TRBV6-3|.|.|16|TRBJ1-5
TGTGCCAGCAGTTACTCGGCGCACAGTAGCAATCAGCCCCAGCATTTT
CASSYSAHSSNQPQHF
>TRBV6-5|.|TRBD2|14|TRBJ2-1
TGTGCCAGCAGTCGGGAAGCGGGAGACAATGAGCAGTTCTTC
CASSREAGDNEQFF
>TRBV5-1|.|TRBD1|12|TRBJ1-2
TGCGCCAGCAGCCGGGACAGGGATGGCTACACCTTC
CASSRDRDGYTF
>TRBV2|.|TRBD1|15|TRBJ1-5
TGTGCCAGCAGTGTCCGACAGGGGCCAAATCAGCCCCAGCATTTT
CASSVRQGPNQPQHF
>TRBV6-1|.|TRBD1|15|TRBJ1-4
TGTGCCAGCAGTGAAGCCCGACAGGGTTACGGAAAACTGTTTTTT
CASSEARQGYGKLFF
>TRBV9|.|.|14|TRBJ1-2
TGTGCCAGCAGCTCGGACGGCGGGAACTATGGCTACACCTTC
CASSSDGGNYGYTF
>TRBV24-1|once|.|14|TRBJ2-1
TGTGCCACAAGCCGGACAGAGACATACAATGAGCAGTTCTTC
CATSRTETYNEQFF
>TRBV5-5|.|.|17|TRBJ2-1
TGTGCCAGCAGCTTTCAGAGTCAGCGGAGCTCCTACAATGAGCAGTTCTTC
CASSFQSQRSSYNEQFF
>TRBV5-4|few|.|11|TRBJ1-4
TGTGCGTGTCAGGTCAATGAAAAACTGTTTTTT
CACQVNEKLFF
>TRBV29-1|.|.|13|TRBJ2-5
TGCAGCGTTGCCACAGGTGCTAGTGGGACCCAGTACTTC
CSVATGASGTQYF
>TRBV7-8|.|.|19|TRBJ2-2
TGTGCCAGCAGCTTAGTGAGGTTTGCTTGGACAGCGAACACCGGGGAGCTGTTTTTT
CASSLVRFAWTANTGELFF
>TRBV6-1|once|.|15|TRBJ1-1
TGTGCCAGCAGTGAACGCGGCGTCGGGGGCACTGAAGCTTTCTTT
CASSERGVGGTEAFF
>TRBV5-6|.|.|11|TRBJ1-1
TGTGCCAGCAACCGAGGCACTGAAGCTTTCTTT
CASNRGTEAFF
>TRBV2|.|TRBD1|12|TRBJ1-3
TGTGCCTCTGGGACAGGCCCTACTCCCATATATTTT
CASGTGPTPIYF
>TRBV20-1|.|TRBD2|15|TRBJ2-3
TGCAGTGCTAGTCGGGGACTAGCGGGGGCAGATACGCAGTATTTT
CSASRGLAGADTQYF
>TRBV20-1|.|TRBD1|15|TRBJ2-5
TGCAGTGCTAGTAGGGGACAGGGATTCCAAGAGACCCAGTACTTC
CSASRGQGFQETQYF
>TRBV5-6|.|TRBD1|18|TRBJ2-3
TGTGCCAGCAGCTTGCCGACAGGGGACGTATTCTCCACAGATACGCAGTATTTT
CASSLPTGDVFSTDTQYF
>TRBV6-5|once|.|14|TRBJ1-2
TGTGCCAGCAGTAAACAGGGTGGAGGAGAGGGCTACACCTTC
CASSKQGGGEGYTF
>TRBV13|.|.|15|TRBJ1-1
TGTGCCAGCAGTCTGTTGGCCCCGGCGGGCACTGAAGCTTTCTTT
CASSLLAPAGTEAFF
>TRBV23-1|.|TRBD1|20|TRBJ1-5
TGCGCCAGCAGTCAATCCGGGGATTCCTGGGACAGGGAAAGCAATCAGCCCCAGCATTTT
CASSQSGDSWDRESNQPQHF
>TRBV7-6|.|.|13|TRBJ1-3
TGTGCCAGCAGCTTAGTAGGGGAAAACACCATATATTTT
CASSLVGENTIYF
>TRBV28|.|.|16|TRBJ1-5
TGTGCCAGCAGTTTATTCGACTGGCGGGGCAATCAGCCCCAGCATTTT
CASSLFDWRGNQPQHF
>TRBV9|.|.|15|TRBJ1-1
TGTGCCAGCAGCGTAGTCGCCGGTATGAACACTGAAGCTTTCTTT
CASSVVAGMNTEAFF
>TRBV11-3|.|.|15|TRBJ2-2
TGTGCCAGCAGCTTTTCAGGGGCCGGGACCGGGGAGCTGTTTTTT
CASSFSGAGTGELFF
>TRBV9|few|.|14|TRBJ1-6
TGTGCCAGCAGCGTAACAGGGAACAATTCACCCCTCCACTTT
CASSVTGNNSPLHF
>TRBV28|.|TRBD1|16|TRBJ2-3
TGTGCCAGCAGTCCATTTACAGGGGCCAACACAGATACGCAGTATTTT
CASSPFTGANTDTQYF
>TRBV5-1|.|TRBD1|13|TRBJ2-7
TGCGCCAGCAGCTTGGGGCAGGGGGACGAGCAGTACTTC
CASSLGQGDEQYF
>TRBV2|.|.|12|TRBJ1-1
TGTGCCAGCAGTGAACCTACCTTTGAAGCTTTCTTT
CASSEPTFEAFF
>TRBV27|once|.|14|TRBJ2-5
TGTGCCAGCAGTTTACAAGCGGGCCTGGGGACCCAGTACTTC
CASSLQAGLGTQYF
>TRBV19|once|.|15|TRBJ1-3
TGTGCCAGTAGTACCCCGACGAGGAGGGGAAACACCATATATTTT
CASSTPTRRGNTIYF
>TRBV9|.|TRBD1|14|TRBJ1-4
TGTGCCAGTACGGGACAGGGGGTGAATGAAAAACTGTTTTTT
CASTGQGVNEKLFF
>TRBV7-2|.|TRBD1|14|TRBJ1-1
TGTGCCAGCAGCTGGACCGGGACAGATAAAGAAGCTTTCTTT
CASSWTGTDKEAFF
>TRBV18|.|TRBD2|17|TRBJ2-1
TGTGCCAGCTCACCTCTAGCGGGTTCAACCTCCTACAATGAGCAGTTCTTC
CASSPLAGSTSYNEQFF
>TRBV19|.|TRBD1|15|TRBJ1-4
TGTGCCAGCAAACAGGGGACAGCAACTAATGAAAAACTGTTTTTT
CASKQGTATNEKLFF
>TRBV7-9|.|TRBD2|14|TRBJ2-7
TGTGCCAGCAGCTTGGCGTCGGGGGGGGGAGAGCAGTACTTC
CASSLASGGGEQYF
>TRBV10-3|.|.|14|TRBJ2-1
TGTGCCATCAGTGAGTCCTCGAGCGAAACTGAGCAGTTCTTC
CAISESSSETEQFF
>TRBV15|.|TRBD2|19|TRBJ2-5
TGTGCCACCAGCAGAGATCGAGTACCCTTTAGCGGGGGACAAGAGACCCAGTACTTC
CATSRDRVPFSGGQETQYF
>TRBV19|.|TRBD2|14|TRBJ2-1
TGTGCCAGTAGGCTAGCGGGGACACCCAATGAGCAGTTCTTC
CASRLAGTPNEQFF
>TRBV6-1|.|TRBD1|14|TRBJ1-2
TGTGCCAGCAGTGAAGCGCGACAGGGCTATGGCTACACCTTC
CASSEARQGYGYTF